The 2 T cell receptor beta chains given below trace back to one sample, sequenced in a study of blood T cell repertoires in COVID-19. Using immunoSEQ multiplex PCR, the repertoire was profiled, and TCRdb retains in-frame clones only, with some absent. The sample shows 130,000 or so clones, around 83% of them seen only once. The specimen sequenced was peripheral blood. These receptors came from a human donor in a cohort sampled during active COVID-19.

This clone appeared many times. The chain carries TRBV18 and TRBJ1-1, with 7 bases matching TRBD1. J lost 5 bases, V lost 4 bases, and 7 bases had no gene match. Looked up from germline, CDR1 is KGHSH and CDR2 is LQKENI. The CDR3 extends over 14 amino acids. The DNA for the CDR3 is TGTGCCAGCTCACTGAACAGGGGAAATACTGAAGCTTTCTTT. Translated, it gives CASSLNRGNTEAFF.

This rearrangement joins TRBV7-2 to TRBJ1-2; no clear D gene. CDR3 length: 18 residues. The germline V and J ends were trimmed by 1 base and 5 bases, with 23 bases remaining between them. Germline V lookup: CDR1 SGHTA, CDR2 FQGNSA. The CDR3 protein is CASSLDAGLPRGLYGYTF. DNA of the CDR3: TGTGCCAGCAGCTTAGATGCTGGCTTACCCCGAGGCCTGTATGGCTACACCTTC. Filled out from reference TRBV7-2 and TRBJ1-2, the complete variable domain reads GAGVSQSPSNKVTEKGKDVELRCDPISGHTALYWYRQSLGQGLEFLIYFQGNSAPDKSGLPSDRFSAERTGGSVSTLTIQRTQQEDSAVYLCASSLDAGLPRGLYGYTFGSGTRLTVV.